This TCR beta chain emerged from a study of identical twins. CDR1 is SGDLS, CDR2 YYNGEE, per germline. Trimming pared 1 base from V and 9 bases from J, leaving 11 bases between. The CDR3 contains 14 residues. The table lists this clonotype with a few counts. A single record per CDR3 protein comes from TCRdb applying MiXCR to the 5' RACE reads. The table records a few hundred thousand distinct CDR3 sequences, around 9.6% of them present only once. This sample also belongs to another study, concerning yellow fever vaccine responses in identical twins.

The sequence came from a woman younger than 30 in good health. Material: PBMCs. This chain uses TRBV9 with TRBJ1-6, with D unclear. The CDR3 coding sequence is TGTGCCAGCAGCGTACGGGATGTGGGTTCACCCCTCCACTTT. Residues: CASSVRDVGSPLHF.